This is a list of T cell receptor beta chains from one sample in a study of radiotherapy plus CTLA-4 blockade in lung cancer. Some clones are missing from TCRdb's copy, which holds only in-frame ones; the method was immunoSEQ multiplex PCR. The sample holds 90,000 to 100,000 clones; about four fifths are singletons and the top ten take around 2.7%. The sample in question was peripheral blood, obtained from a patient treated with radiotherapy plus ipilimumab. Receptor source: a human donor with non-small cell lung cancer who had a partial response to radiotherapy plus ipilimumab. Some clones in this sample may be carry-over from other donors' samples. The CDR3 runs from the conserved cysteine through the conserved F or W. D genes are given only for firm matches. Size is omitted from some rows. Given values are once, few, many or a class for expanded clones.

v_gene	j_gene	d_gene	abundance	CDR3aa	CDR3nt
TRBV7-9	TRBJ2-5	TRBD1	-	CASSWGTGAYQETQYF	TGTGCCAGCAGCTGGGGTACAGGGGCGTACCAAGAGACCCAGTACTTC
TRBV7-3	TRBJ2-1	-	-	CASSYDGTYPPYNEQFF	TGTGCCAGCAGTTATGACGGGACTTATCCTCCCTACAATGAGCAGTTCTTC
TRBV5-1	TRBJ2-1	TRBD2	-	CASSLAGTSGRAYNEQFF	TGCGCCAGCAGCTTGGCCGGGACTAGCGGGAGGGCCTACAATGAGCAGTTCTTC
TRBV19	TRBJ2-1	-	-	CASSNTPSSYNEQFF	TGTGCCAGTAGTAACACACCAAGCTCCTACAATGAGCAGTTCTTC
TRBV28	TRBJ1-2	TRBD1	-	CASTPPQGQGFYTF	TGTGCCAGCACCCCCCCCCAGGGACAGGGTTTCTACACCTTC
TRBV6-1	TRBJ1-1	-	-	CATPMGRGMNTEAFF	TGTGCCACCCCGATGGGAAGGGGGATGAACACTGAAGCTTTCTTT
TRBV4-3	TRBJ2-1	TRBD1	-	CASSARGLNEQFF	TGCGCCAGCAGCGCCAGGGGGCTGAATGAGCAGTTCTTC
TRBV28	TRBJ2-3	TRBD2	-	CASSSGLAGGLDTQYF	TGTGCCAGCAGCTCGGGACTAGCGGGGGGCTTAGATACGCAGTATTTT
TRBV9	TRBJ2-1	-	-	CASSVRPDTSSYNEQFF	TGTGCCAGCAGCGTAAGACCCGACACCAGCTCCTACAATGAGCAGTTCTTC
TRBV14	TRBJ2-1	-	-	CASSRGGPGEQFF	TGTGCCAGCAGCCGAGGTGGTCCGGGTGAGCAGTTCTTC
TRBV11-3	TRBJ2-7	-	few	CASSLLASSYEQYF	TGTGCCAGCAGCTTACTCGCGTCCTCCTACGAGCAGTACTTC
TRBV5-4	TRBJ2-3	-	-	CASSLVGSMYTDTQYF	TGTGCCAGCAGCTTGGTCGGTAGCATGTACACAGATACGCAGTATTTT
TRBV11-2	TRBJ2-5	TRBD1	few	CASSLNRGQQETQYF	TGTGCCAGCAGCTTAAACAGGGGGCAACAAGAGACCCAGTACTTC
TRBV7-9	TRBJ2-3	-	-	CASSNAGTSFGTDTQYF	TGTGCCAGCAGCAACGCCGGGACTTCCTTTGGCACAGATACGCAGTATTTT
TRBV28	TRBJ2-3	-	-	CASNRRLTGDTQYF	TGTGCCAGCAACAGAAGACTAACTGGGGATACGCAGTATTTT
TRBV13	TRBJ2-7	TRBD1	-	CASSPKTGVNEQYF	TGTGCCAGCAGCCCCAAGACAGGGGTTAACGAGCAGTACTTC
TRBV5-4	TRBJ2-3	TRBD2	-	CASSLALAGGLRADTQYF	TGTGCCAGCAGCTTGGCACTAGCGGGGGGCCTGCGGGCAGATACGCAGTATTTT
TRBV11-2	TRBJ2-1	-	few	CASSLEASGEQFF	TGTGCCAGCAGCTTAGAAGCCAGCGGTGAGCAGTTCTTC
TRBV5-4	TRBJ1-2	TRBD1	-	CASSLGRQGAYGYTF	TGTGCCAGCAGCTTGGGGCGACAGGGCGCCTATGGCTACACCTTC
TRBV28	TRBJ1-1	-	few	CASSLPGTSAFF	TGTGCCAGCAGTTTACCGGGAACATCGGCTTTCTTT
TRBV29-1	TRBJ2-7	-	few	CSALRGTPREQYF	TGCAGCGCGTTGCGAGGGACTCCTCGCGAGCAGTACTTC
TRBV5-1	TRBJ1-2	TRBD1	-	CASSFNTGGRGGYTF	TGCGCCAGCAGCTTCAATACAGGGGGCAGGGGTGGCTACACCTTC
TRBV5-1	TRBJ2-3	TRBD2	-	CASSSTSGGADTQYF	TGCGCCAGCAGCTCTACTAGCGGGGGTGCAGATACGCAGTATTTT
TRBV9	TRBJ2-2	TRBD1	-	CASSALSGTGGTGELFF	TGTGCCAGCAGCGCCCTCTCCGGGACAGGGGGTACCGGGGAGCTGTTTTTT
TRBV7-8	TRBJ2-7	-	-	CASNLAEPLYEQYF	TGTGCCAGCAACCTGGCGGAACCGCTCTACGAGCAGTACTTC
TRBV20-1	TRBJ2-3	-	-	CSARDLDTQYF	TGCAGTGCTAGAGATCTTGATACGCAGTATTTT
TRBV5-8	TRBJ1-3	TRBD1	-	CASSGTGGPGNTIYF	TGTGCCAGCAGCGGAACAGGGGGGCCGGGAAACACCATATATTTT
TRBV7-3	TRBJ2-7	-	-	CASSPPVAYEQYF	TGTGCCAGCAGCCCCCCGGTCGCCTACGAGCAGTACTTC
TRBV19	TRBJ2-1	-	-	CASTPRPSVYNEQFF	TGTGCCAGTACACCCCGGCCTAGTGTGTACAATGAGCAGTTCTTC
TRBV30	TRBJ2-3	-	-	CAWKPPLATDTQYF	TGTGCCTGGAAACCCCCTTTGGCCACAGATACGCAGTATTTT
TRBV6-1	TRBJ2-1	-	-	CASSEFPGREQFF	TGTGCCAGCAGTGAATTCCCAGGGCGCGAGCAGTTCTTC
TRBV19	TRBJ1-5	TRBD1	-	CASKEGQENQPQHF	TGTGCCAGTAAGGAAGGACAGGAGAATCAGCCCCAGCATTTT
TRBV7-8	TRBJ2-7	TRBD2	-	CASSSSSREGSEQYF	TGTGCCAGCAGCTCCTCTAGCCGGGAGGGTAGCGAGCAGTACTTC
TRBV25-1	TRBJ1-4	TRBD1	-	CASSKQGRNEKLFF	TGTGCCAGCAGCAAACAGGGGAGGAATGAAAAACTGTTTTTT
TRBV5-4	TRBJ2-7	-	-	CASSVDSRLYEQYF	TGTGCCAGCAGCGTGGACAGCCGTTTGTACGAGCAGTACTTC
TRBV7-6	TRBJ2-2	-	once	CASSFRRGQGELFF	TGTGCCAGCAGCTTCAGGAGGGGCCAAGGGGAGCTGTTTTTT
TRBV19	TRBJ2-3	TRBD1	-	CASTRTGGDTQYF	TGTGCCAGTACCCGGACAGGGGGAGATACGCAGTATTTT
TRBV5-1	TRBJ2-7	-	-	CASSLHTAASYEQYF	TGCGCCAGCAGCTTGCATACAGCTGCCTCCTACGAGCAGTACTTC
TRBV6-1	TRBJ1-1	TRBD1	-	CASSRDSTNTEAFF	TGTGCCAGCAGCAGGGACAGTACGAACACTGAAGCTTTCTTT
TRBV29-1	TRBJ1-3	TRBD1	-	CSAKNPQGVTGNTIYF	TGCAGCGCCAAAAATCCTCAGGGGGTCACTGGAAACACCATATATTTT
TRBV19	TRBJ2-7	TRBD2	-	CASSRLAGSSYEQYF	TGTGCCAGTAGCCGACTAGCGGGGAGCTCCTACGAGCAGTACTTC
TRBV2	TRBJ2-7	TRBD2	once	CASRFMTSGSYEQYF	TGTGCCAGCAGATTTATGACTAGCGGGAGTTACGAGCAGTACTTC
TRBV6-1	TRBJ1-5	-	-	CASSRGDQPQHF	TGTGCCAGCAGTCGTGGAGACCAGCCCCAGCATTTT
TRBV5-1	TRBJ2-6	-	-	CASSYPGTLSSGANVLTF	TGCGCCAGCAGCTACCCCGGGACACTAAGCTCTGGGGCCAACGTCCTGACTTTC
TRBV7-9	TRBJ1-4	-	-	CASSRQASNEKLFF	TGTGCCAGCAGCCGACAGGCCTCTAATGAAAAACTGTTTTTT
TRBV7-3	TRBJ2-3	-	once	CASSLSRVSTDTQYF	TGTGCCAGCAGCTTATCCAGGGTTAGCACAGATACGCAGTATTTT